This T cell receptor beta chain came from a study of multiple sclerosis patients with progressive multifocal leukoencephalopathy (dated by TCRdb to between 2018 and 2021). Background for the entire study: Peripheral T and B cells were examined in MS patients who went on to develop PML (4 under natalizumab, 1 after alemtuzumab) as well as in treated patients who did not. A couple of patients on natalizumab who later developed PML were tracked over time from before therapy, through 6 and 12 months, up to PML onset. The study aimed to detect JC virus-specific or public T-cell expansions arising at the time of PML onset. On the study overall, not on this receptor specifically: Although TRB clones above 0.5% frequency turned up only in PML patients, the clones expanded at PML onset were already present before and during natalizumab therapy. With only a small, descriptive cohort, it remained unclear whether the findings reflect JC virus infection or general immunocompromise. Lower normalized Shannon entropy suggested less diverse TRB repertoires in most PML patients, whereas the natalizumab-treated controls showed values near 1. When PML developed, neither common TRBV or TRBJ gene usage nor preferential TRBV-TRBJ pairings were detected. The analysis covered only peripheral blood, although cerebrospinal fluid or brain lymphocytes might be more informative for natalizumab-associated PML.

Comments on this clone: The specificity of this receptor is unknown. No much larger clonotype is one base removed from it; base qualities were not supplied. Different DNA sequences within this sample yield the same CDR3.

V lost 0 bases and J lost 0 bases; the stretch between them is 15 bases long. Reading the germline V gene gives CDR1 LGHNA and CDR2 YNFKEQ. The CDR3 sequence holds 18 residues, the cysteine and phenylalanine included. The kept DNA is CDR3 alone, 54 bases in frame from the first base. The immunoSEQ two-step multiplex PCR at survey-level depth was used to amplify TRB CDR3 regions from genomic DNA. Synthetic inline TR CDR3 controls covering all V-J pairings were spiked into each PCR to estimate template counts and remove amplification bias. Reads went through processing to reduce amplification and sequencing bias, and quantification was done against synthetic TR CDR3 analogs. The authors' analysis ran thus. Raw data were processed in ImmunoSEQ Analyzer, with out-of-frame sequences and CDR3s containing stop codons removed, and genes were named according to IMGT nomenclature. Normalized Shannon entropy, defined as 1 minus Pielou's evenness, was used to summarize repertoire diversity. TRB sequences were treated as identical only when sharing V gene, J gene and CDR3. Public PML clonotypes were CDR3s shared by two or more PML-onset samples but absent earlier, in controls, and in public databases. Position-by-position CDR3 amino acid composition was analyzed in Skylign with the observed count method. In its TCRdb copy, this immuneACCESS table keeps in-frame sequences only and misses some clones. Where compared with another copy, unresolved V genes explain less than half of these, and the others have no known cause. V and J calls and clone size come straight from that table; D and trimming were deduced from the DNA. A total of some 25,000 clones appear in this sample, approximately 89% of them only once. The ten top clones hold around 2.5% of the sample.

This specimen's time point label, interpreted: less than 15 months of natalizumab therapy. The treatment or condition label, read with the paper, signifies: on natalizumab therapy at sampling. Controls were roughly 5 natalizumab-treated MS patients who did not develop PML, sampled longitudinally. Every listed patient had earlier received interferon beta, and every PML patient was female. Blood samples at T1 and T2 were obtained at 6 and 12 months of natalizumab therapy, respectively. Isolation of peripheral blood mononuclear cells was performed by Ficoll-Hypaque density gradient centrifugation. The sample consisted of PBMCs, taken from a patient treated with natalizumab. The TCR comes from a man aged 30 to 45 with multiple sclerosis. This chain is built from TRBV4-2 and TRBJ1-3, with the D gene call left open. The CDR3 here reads CASSQDHSFLLSGNTIYF. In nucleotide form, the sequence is TGTGCCAGCAGCCAAGATCACAGTTTCCTCCTCTCTGGAAACACCATATATTTT.